This TCR beta chain came from a study of shared clonotypes between healthy human individuals. Background on the study: Donor ages ranged 18 to 49 years: a couple of women, a few men. Used for every donor were three CD4 naive, three CD4 memory, two CD8 naive and one CD8 memory plate.

This clone is a singleton in its sample. Antigen: not known. Whole-study findings and limits: A handful of donors shared 4.5% to 6.5% of their naive CD4 clonotypes.

Positive CCR7 selection of CD45RO-negative cells yielded the naive CD8 cells, and terminally differentiated effector memory CD45RA+ cells were excluded. This CDR3 has 18 amino acids. With 5 bases clipped from V and 7 bases from J, the junction kept 13 bases outside the gene matches. Germline CDR1 and CDR2: SGHNT and YENEEA. Several immunoSEQ plates received, in even portions, the genomic DNA of each subset. Method: immunoSEQ multiplex PCR; TCRdb's copy keeps in-frame clones and lacks some. The sample holds around 560,000 clones; 85% to 95% are singletons and the top ten take approximately 0.11%. What was sequenced was naive CD8+ T cells sorted from blood. The J gene is TRBJ2-2, the V gene TRBV11-3; 13 positions agree with TRBD2. The sequence was collected from a woman aged 25 to 39 in good health. This CDR3 is CASSPHGGTSGTGGELFF. Here the CDR3 DNA reads TGTGCCAGCAGCCCACACGGGGGGACTAGCGGGACTGGCGGGGAGCTGTTTTTT.